The 30 T cell receptor beta chains below come from one sample, sequenced in a study of T cell changes during pregnancy in multiple sclerosis. The method was immunoSEQ multiplex PCR; TCRdb's version includes in-frame clones alone and lacks a portion of them. The sample carries 100,000 to 110,000 clones, over 80% recorded once. The source material was peripheral blood, sampled after pregnancy. The receptor set was obtained from a female donor with multiple sclerosis, enrolled in a pregnancy study.

The V and J genes are TRBV19 and TRBJ2-5, with 10 bases aligning to TRBD2. Looked up from germline, CDR1 is LNHDA and CDR2 is SQIVND (reference sequence). This CDR3 has 16 amino acids. Trimming cost V 5 bases and J 1 base; bases outside gene matches: 7. CDR3 DNA sequence: TGTGCCAGTAGTCAACCCCGGACTAGCGGCCAAGAGACCCAGTACTTC. It specifies CASSQPRTSGQETQYF.

This clone was found once. V and J are TRBV19 and TRBJ2-2; 8 nucleotides match TRBD1. Trimming cost V 8 bases and J 3 bases; bases outside gene matches: 8. Per the germline V gene, CDR1 is LNHDA and CDR2 is SQIVND (reference sequence). CDR3 length: 15 residues. DNA for the CDR3: TGTGCCAGTCGATCAGGACAGGGTTACACCGGGGAGCTGTTTTTT. It is translated as CASRSGQGYTGELFF. The variable domain in full, completed from reference TRBV19 and TRBJ2-2, reads DGGITQSPKYLFRKEGQNVTLSCEQNLNHDAMYWYRQDPGQGLRLIYYSQIVNDFQKGDIAEGYSVSREKKESFPLTVTSAQKNPTAFYLCASRSGQGYTGELFFGEGSRLTVL.

On this clone itself: The same CDR3 arises from other DNA sequences in this sample as well. The rearrangement links TRBV18 to TRBJ2-5; a weak D match, TRBD1 (5 bases). V gave up 6 bases and J gave up 2 bases, with 10 bases separating them. The germline V gene encodes CDR1 KGHSH and CDR2 LQKENI. This CDR3 has 13 amino acids. In DNA form, the CDR3 reads TGTGCCAGCTCGCCCCAGGGTCAAGAGACCCAGTACTTC. Residues: CASSPQGQETQYF.

This clone was picked up a small number of times. This rearrangement joins TRBV4-3 to TRBJ2-2; D ambiguous. The CDR3 covers 16 residues. CDR1 and CDR2 from the germline V gene are LGHNA and YSLEER. The ends were cut back, 2 bases at V and 4 bases at J, with 14 bases in the middle. The CDR3 here is CASSQRPEQSTGELFF. In DNA form, the CDR3 reads TGCGCCAGCAGCCAAAGACCCGAACAGAGCACCGGGGAGCTGTTTTTT.

The V and J genes are TRBV9 and TRBJ2-5; TRBD1 matches 11 bases. Germline CDR1 and CDR2: SGDLS and YYNGEE. V was clipped by 3 bases and J by 5 bases; unmatched bases: 9. CDR3 size: 16 residues. The CDR3 here is CASSAGQGARGETQYF. As DNA, the CDR3 is TGTGCCAGCAGCGCCGGACAGGGGGCGAGGGGCGAGACCCAGTACTTC.

This rearrangement joins TRBV5-1 to TRBJ1-1; TRBD1 might be the D (6 bases). The CDR3 is 14 residues long. Germline values: CDR1 SGHRS, CDR2 YFSETQ. Trimming stripped 0 bases from V and 1 base from J, with 7 bases between. DNA for the CDR3: TGCGCCAGCAGCTTGGTCAGGGGGAACACTGAAGCTTTCTTT. As protein: CASSLVRGNTEAFF.

This clone came up a few times. This chain links TRBV29-1 with TRBJ2-7, with D perhaps TRBD1 (7 bases). Trimming took off 5 bases at V and 2 bases at J, with 19 bases between the two ends. The CDR3 covers 15 residues. Germline CDR1 SQVTM, CDR2 ANQGSEA. Written as DNA, the CDR3 is TGCAGCGTTTTCACCGGCGGGACAGTTACCTACGAGCAGTACTTC. Amino acids: CSVFTGGTVTYEQYF.

This chain links TRBV6-9 with TRBJ1-5; a possible D gene is TRBD1 (6 bases). This CDR3 region has 20 residues. Germline V gene lookup returns CDR1 MNHGY and CDR2 SVAAGI. V was trimmed by 2 bases and J by 0 bases, leaving 23 bases between them. The CDR3 spells CASSYGGSGTLSYSNQPQHF. In nucleotides, the CDR3 is TGTGCCAGCAGTTATGGGGGATCCGGGACACTATCCTATAGCAATCAGCCCCAGCATTTT.

V usage is TRBV6-5 and J usage is TRBJ1-6; tentative D call: TRBD1 (5 bases). Per germline, CDR1 MNHEY and CDR2 SVGAGI. The CDR3 has 16 residues. The V and J ends lost 0 bases and 0 bases respectively, with 6 bases between them. Here the CDR3 reads CASSYSTVSYNSPLHF. The CDR3 DNA reads as TGTGCCAGCAGTTACTCGACAGTCTCCTATAATTCACCCCTCCACTTT.

V and J are TRBV7-9 and TRBJ2-2; 8 bases are shared with TRBD2. Germline V gene data show CDR1 as SEHNR and CDR2 as FQNEAQ (reference sequence). The CDR3 is 18 residues long. The V segment lost 2 bases and the J segment 0 bases; nucleotides outside the gene matches: 8. The CDR3 coding sequence is TGTGCCAGCAGCTTATTCACGGGAGGGATAACGAACACCGGGGAGCTGTTTTTT. It codes for CASSLFTGGITNTGELFF.

This chain connects TRBV11-2 to TRBJ2-3; 9 positions agree with TRBD2. The CDR3 has 17 amino acids. CDR1 is SGHAT and CDR2 is FQNNGV in the germline V gene. The V segment lost 1 base and the J segment 5 bases; nucleotides outside the gene matches: 10. The CDR3 loop is CASSLGMRGGLGDTQYF. Written as DNA, the CDR3 is TGTGCCAGCAGCTTAGGCATGCGGGGGGGCCTGGGAGATACGCAGTATTTT.

This chain connects TRBV6-5 to TRBJ1-3; maybe TRBD1 (5 bases). Trimming pared 2 bases from V and 4 bases from J, leaving 12 bases between. The CDR3 has 15 amino acids. Germline V gives CDR1 MNHEY, CDR2 SVGAGI. The CDR3 coding sequence is TGTGCCAGCAGTTACGGGGCGTTCGAAGGAAACACCATATATTTT. It yields the protein CASSYGAFEGNTIYF.

The gene calls are TRBV5-1 and TRBJ2-3; perhaps TRBD1 as D (6 bases). Germline CDR1 SGHRS, CDR2 YFSETQ. The ends were cut back, 3 bases at V and 3 bases at J, with 20 bases in the middle. The CDR3 spans 17 residues. The CDR3 DNA sequence: TGCGCCAGCAGCTCAACATCCAGCATCGGACAGACAGATACGCAGTATTTT. It specifies CASSSTSSIGQTDTQYF.

This chain uses TRBV5-6 with TRBJ2-3; possibly TRBD2 for D (6 bases). V shed 0 bases and J shed 0 bases, with 11 bases lying between them. This CDR3 has 16 amino acids. Germline lookup yields CDR1 SGHDT and CDR2 YYEEEE. CDR3 bases: TGTGCCAGCAGCTTGGGGGGCGCGGGGAGCACAGATACGCAGTATTTT. This encodes CASSLGGAGSTDTQYF.

The chain combines TRBV4-2 with TRBJ1-3; TRBD1 matches at 9 bases. Germline V CDR1 and CDR2: LGHNA, YNFKEQ. The CDR3 consists of 16 residues. With 8 bases clipped from V and 4 bases from J, the junction kept 12 bases outside the gene matches. CDR3 loop: CASGGTGTLSGNTIYF. The CDR3 bases are TGTGCCAGCGGGGGGACAGGGACGTTATCCGGAAACACCATATATTTT.

The chain recombines TRBV7-2 with TRBJ1-2; weak D call: TRBD1 (5 bases). There are 15 residues in the CDR3. Trimming removed 2 bases at V and 4 bases at J, with 14 bases between. Germline V gene data show CDR1 as SGHTA and CDR2 as FQGNSA. CDR3 nucleotides: TGTGCCAGCAGCTTACTGGGGGGAAAGGTCTATGGCTACACCTTC. Residues: CASSLLGGKVYGYTF.

The chain carries TRBV7-9 and TRBJ2-1; D perhaps matches TRBD1 (5 bases). The CDR3 consists of 17 residues. The V gene lost 5 bases and the J gene lost 3 bases, with 20 bases spanning the gap. Germline loops: CDR1 SEHNR, CDR2 FQNEAQ (reference sequence). The CDR3 protein is CASSLKGVAGIYNEQFF. The CDR3 coding sequence is TGTGCCAGCAGCCTTAAAGGGGTGGCAGGGATCTACAATGAGCAGTTCTTC.

The rearrangement joins TRBV6-1 to TRBJ2-6; TRBD1 matches 12 bases. Trimming at V came to 11 bases and at J to 1 base, leaving 3 bases not matched to a gene. CDR1 is MNHNS and CDR2 is SASEGT in the germline V gene. CDR3 size: 15 residues. The CDR3 DNA reads as TGTGCCGGGACAGGGGGCGAGTCTGGGGCCAACGTCCTGACTTTC. Its protein product is CAGTGGESGANVLTF.

This clone appeared a single time. This rearrangement joins TRBV7-2 to TRBJ1-1; no clear D. V lost 0 bases to trimming and J lost 7 bases, with 9 bases between them. This CDR3 contains 13 residues. Germline CDR1 and CDR2: SGHTA and FQGNSA. This chain's CDR3 is CASSLARSVEAFF. CDR3 in DNA: TGTGCCAGCAGCTTAGCTAGATCGGTTGAAGCTTTCTTT.

The rearrangement links TRBV29-1 to TRBJ2-1, with D possibly TRBD1 on 6 matching bases. The CDR3 consists of 15 residues. Germline CDR1 SQVTM, CDR2 ANQGSEA. The germline V and J ends were trimmed by 6 bases and 6 bases, with 21 bases remaining between them. In DNA, the CDR3 is TGCAGCGTACCCAGCCAGGGGCGCGGGTCCAATGAGCAGTTCTTC. Its protein is CSVPSQGRGSNEQFF.

V gene TRBV28 combines with J gene TRBJ2-7; 9 positions agree with TRBD2. The J segment lost 2 bases and the V segment lost 5 bases, leaving 7 bases of the junction unmatched. Per the germline V gene, CDR1 is MDHEN and CDR2 is SYDVKM. There are 15 residues in the CDR3. CDR3 residues: CASSAAAGGPYEQYF. The DNA of the CDR3 is TGTGCCAGCAGTGCCGCCGCGGGAGGGCCCTACGAGCAGTACTTC.

This clone was detected only once. The genes are TRBV14 and TRBJ1-2; 7 bases agree with TRBD1. Trimming cost V 1 base and J 5 bases; bases outside gene matches: 4. CDR3 length: 14 amino acids. Germline V gives CDR1 SGHDN, CDR2 FVKESK. The chain's CDR3 is CASSQGARGYGYTF. CDR3 in DNA: TGTGCCAGCAGCCAAGGGGCCAGGGGGTATGGCTACACCTTC.

This clone has more than one count but fewer than ten. CDR3 amino acids: CAGGRLGGYTF. The CDR3 DNA reads TGTGCCGGTGGGAGGTTAGGTGGCTACACCTTC. The chain uses TRBV2 and TRBJ1-2; D call uncertain. Trimming shortened V by 11 bases and J by 7 bases, and 14 bases separated the two germline ends. The germline CDR1 and CDR2 sequences are SNHLY and FYNNEI. The CDR3 is 11 residues long. The complete variable domain, with remaining parts taken from reference TRBV2 and TRBJ1-2, reads EPEVTQTPSHQVTQMGQEVILRCVPISNHLYFYWYRQILGQKVEFLVSFYNNEISEKSEIFDDQFSVERPDGSNFTLKIRSTKLEDSAMYFCAGGRLGGYTFGSGTRLTVV.

Regarding this clone: An end of the junction differs from the germline gene, which may be a read error. The J gene is TRBJ2-5, the V gene TRBV7-8, with D possibly matching TRBD2 (5 bases). Germline V gene data show CDR1 as SGHVS and CDR2 as FQNEAQ. The CDR3 loop spans 13 amino acids. CDR3 nucleotide sequence: TGTGCCAGCACCGGGGTACCACAAGGGACCCAGTACTTC. This translates into CASTGVPQGTQYF.

This chain uses TRBV7-2 with TRBJ2-3, with D possibly being TRBD2 (5 bases). From germline, CDR1 is SGHTA and CDR2 FQGNSA. Trimming left V 5 bases short and J 7 bases short, with 16 bases between. CDR3 size: 14 residues. This CDR3 reads CASSPGNTAHTQYF. DNA for the CDR3: TGTGCCAGCAGCCCCGGGAATACAGCTCATACGCAGTATTTT.

The V gene is TRBV5-1, the J gene TRBJ1-2, with D tentatively TRBD1 (6 bases). Germline CDR1 and CDR2: SGHRS and YFSETQ. V lost 1 base to trimming and J lost 4 bases, with 14 bases between them. This CDR3 has 15 residues. This CDR3 reads CASSLFPAQGYGYTF. Written as DNA, the CDR3 is TGCGCCAGCAGCTTGTTCCCGGCACAGGGCTATGGCTACACCTTC. Complete variable domain (other parts from reference TRBV5-1 and TRBJ1-2): KAGVTQTPRYLIKTRGQQVTLSCSPISGHRSVSWYQQTPGQGLQFLFEYFSETQRNKGNFPGRFSGRQFSNSRSEMNVSTLELGDSALYLCASSLFPAQGYGYTFGSGTRLTVV.

This clone was seen a single time. The rearrangement links TRBV6-1 to TRBJ2-7; 9 positions agree with TRBD2. CDR1 is MNHNS and CDR2 is SASEGT in the germline V gene. The J segment lost 2 bases and the V segment lost 5 bases, leaving 7 bases of the junction unmatched. This CDR3 region has 15 residues. The CDR3 loop is CASSISGSHAYEQYF. As DNA, the CDR3 is TGTGCCAGCAGTATTAGCGGGAGTCATGCCTACGAGCAGTACTTC.

The CDR3 sequence is CASSVIDGYTF. For the CDR3, the DNA is TGTGCCAGCAGTGTAATAGATGGCTACACCTTC. This chain connects TRBV6-1 to TRBJ1-2; D not certain. CDR1 and CDR2 from the germline V gene are MNHNS and SASEGT. V lost 4 bases, J lost 6 bases, and 6 bases lay in between. CDR3 length: 11 amino acids.

V usage is TRBV15 and J usage is TRBJ1-6; perhaps TRBD1 as D (5 bases). Trimming left V 5 bases short and J 3 bases short, with 14 bases between. In germline, CDR1 is LNHNV, CDR2 YYDKDF (reference sequence). This CDR3 spans 16 amino acids. The CDR3 DNA sequence: TGTGCCACCAGCCATTCGGGGGGTAACTATAATTCACCCCTCCACTTT. It yields the protein CATSHSGGNYNSPLHF.

The V gene is TRBV15, the J gene TRBJ2-3, with TRBD2 matching over 12 bases. CDR1 LNHNV and CDR2 YYDKDF come from the germline V gene (reference sequence). The CDR3 extends over 15 amino acids. Trimming took 6 bases from V and 4 from J; bases not matched to a gene: 5. The CDR3 DNA follows: TGTGCCACCAGAGAGCTAGCGGGGGGGCCAGATACGCAGTATTTT. Translation: CATRELAGGPDTQYF.